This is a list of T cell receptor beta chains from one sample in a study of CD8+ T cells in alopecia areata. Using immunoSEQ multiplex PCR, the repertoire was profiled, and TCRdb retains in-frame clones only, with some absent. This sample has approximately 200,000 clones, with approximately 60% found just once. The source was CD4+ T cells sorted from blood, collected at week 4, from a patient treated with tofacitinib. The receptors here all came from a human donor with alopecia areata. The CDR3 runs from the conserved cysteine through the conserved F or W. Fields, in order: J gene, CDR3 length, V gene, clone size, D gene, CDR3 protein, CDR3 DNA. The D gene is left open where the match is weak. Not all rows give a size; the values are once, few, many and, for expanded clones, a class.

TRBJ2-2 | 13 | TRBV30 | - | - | CAWSVRENGELFF | TGTGCCTGGAGTGTAAGGGAAAACGGGGAGCTGTTTTTT
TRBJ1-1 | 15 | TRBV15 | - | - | CATSRDGGAYTEAFF | TGTGCCACCAGCAGAGATGGGGGCGCTTACACTGAAGCTTTCTTT
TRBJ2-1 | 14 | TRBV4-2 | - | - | CASSQVSGYNEQFF | TGTGCCAGCAGCCAGGTTAGCGGCTACAATGAGCAGTTCTTC
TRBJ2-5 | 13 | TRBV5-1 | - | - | CASSLFQQETQYF | TGCGCCAGCAGCTTGTTCCAGCAAGAGACCCAGTACTTC
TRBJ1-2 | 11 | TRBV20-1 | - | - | CSATGAYGYTF | TGCAGTGCTACAGGAGCCTATGGCTACACCTTC
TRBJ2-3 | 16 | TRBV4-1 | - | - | CASSLLGTGNTDTQYF | TGCGCCAGCAGCCTCCTAGGTACGGGAAACACAGATACGCAGTATTTT
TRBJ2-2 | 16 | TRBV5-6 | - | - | CASSLRAGTNTGELFF | TGTGCCAGCAGCCTGAGGGCAGGGACGAACACCGGGGAGCTGTTTTTT
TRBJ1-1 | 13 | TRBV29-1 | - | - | CSGRGGMNTEAFF | TGCAGCGGGAGGGGAGGGATGAACACTGAAGCTTTCTTT
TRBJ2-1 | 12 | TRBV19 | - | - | CASSIDLGRQFF | TGTGCCAGTAGTATAGATCTGGGGAGGCAGTTCTTC
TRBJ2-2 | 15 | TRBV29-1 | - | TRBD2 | CSVDLGLAGAGELFF | TGCAGCGTTGACCTGGGACTAGCGGGAGCCGGGGAGCTGTTTTTT
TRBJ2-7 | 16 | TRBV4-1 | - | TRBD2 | CASSQRLAGAPSEQYF | TGCGCCAGCAGCCAGAGACTAGCGGGGGCACCGTCCGAGCAGTACTTC
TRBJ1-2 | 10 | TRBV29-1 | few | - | CSVGAYGYTF | TGCAGCGTTGGGGCCTATGGCTACACCTTC
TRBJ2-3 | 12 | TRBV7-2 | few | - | CASSTVTDTQYF | TGTGCCAGCAGCACCGTCACAGATACGCAGTATTTT
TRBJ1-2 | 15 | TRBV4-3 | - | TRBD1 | CASSPTGTGAYGYTF | TGCGCCAGCAGCCCCACCGGGACAGGGGCCTATGGCTACACCTTC
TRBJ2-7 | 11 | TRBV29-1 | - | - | CSVVSGAGQYF | TGCAGCGTTGTCAGTGGGGCAGGGCAGTACTTC